The rows below give T cell receptor beta chains drawn from one sample of a study of cytomegalovirus exposure and HLA in healthy donors. Only in-frame clones appear in the TCRdb table, and some are missing; sequencing was by immunoSEQ multiplex PCR. Of over 150,000 clones in the sample, approximately 72% were seen once. Sequenced: PBMCs. All receptors derive from a man aged 18 to 29 in good health and CMV-seronegative. Both conserved end residues are part of each CDR3.

j_gene	v_gene	CDR3aa
TRBJ2-5	TRBV10-3	CAIKTGGEETQYF
TRBJ1-1	TRBV19	CASSIATGMNTEAFF
TRBJ2-3	TRBV6-6	CASSYGGQGTTDTQYF
TRBJ2-6	TRBV4-3	CASSQLVSGANVLTF
TRBJ1-1	TRBV5-1	CASSHGDRDTEAFF
TRBJ1-3	TRBV7-8	CASSWGTGGGNTIYF
TRBJ1-4	TRBV7-2	CASSLNDRGNLFF
TRBJ1-6	TRBV6-6	CASRYSIRGNNSPLHF
TRBJ2-2	TRBV2	CASRGTGRDTGELFF
TRBJ1-2	TRBV5-4	CASRTSRDSYGYTF
TRBJ1-1	TRBV7-9	CASSPGQGNTEAFF
TRBJ1-1	TRBV7-8	CASSFSTLNTEAFF
TRBJ1-2	TRBV28	CASILRQSNYGYTF
TRBJ1-6	TRBV10-3	CAISESATGRVNSPLHF
.	TRBV4-2	CASSQPTSNYEQYF
TRBJ2-7	TRBV6-5	CASRKPPGDEQYF
TRBJ2-2	TRBV6-5	CASSEGLASGELFF
TRBJ2-3	TRBV7-2	CASSPTGTSGGSRRQYF
TRBJ2-1	TRBV11-2	CASSVSLSSYNEQFF
TRBJ1-4	TRBV10-3	CATSDQGTGDEKLFF
TRBJ2-7	TRBV29-1	CSAVRGSGYEQYF
TRBJ1-5	TRBV10-3	CAIQGGGNQPQHF
TRBJ1-2	TRBV6-5	CASNRDRRNYGYTF
TRBJ1-6	TRBV6-1	CASSALTGGGLMSNSPLHF
TRBJ2-1	TRBV10-2	CASSPRQGYNEQFF
TRBJ2-7	TRBV5-4	CASSSPGQGRTEQYF
TRBJ2-7	TRBV4-2	CASSQEPSGGASYEQYF
TRBJ2-6	TRBV2	CASTRGGGPSSGANGLTF
TRBJ1-1	TRBV6-5	CASRNPPQGTEAFF
TRBJ1-1	TRBV11-2	CASSLYWTGLLNTEAFF
TRBJ2-7	TRBV5-1	CASRPGTGPYEQYF
TRBJ2-1	TRBV11-3	CTSSQGRGYFDEQFF
TRBJ2-1	TRBV6-5	CASSSQRGVYNEQFF
TRBJ1-2	TRBV18	CASSSTPGTGTNYGYTF
TRBJ2-2	TRBV7-2	CASSPRTSGGTGELFF
TRBJ1-1	TRBV5-1	CASSTTGANTEAFF
TRBJ1-1	TRBV5-1	CASSLGQGGTEAFF
TRBJ2-1	TRBV28	CASSFRSETGEQFF
TRBJ2-5	TRBV6-5	CASSPGQRKETQYF
TRBJ1-6	TRBV28	CASSQRTAYNSPLHF
TRBJ1-2	TRBV4-1	CASSKGQGVRGGYTF
TRBJ1-1	TRBV27	CASSLTGSNTEAFF
TRBJ1-2	TRBV7-9	CASSFEAGNGYTF
TRBJ2-1	TRBV4-2	CASSQSLAGVTYNEQFF
TRBJ2-3	TRBV27	CASSPSRRPLGVDTQYF
TRBJ2-1	TRBV2	CASGVGSGVNEQFF
TRBJ1-1	TRBV5-4	CASSLRDKNTEAFF
TRBJ1-2	TRBV20-1	CSAGVYGYTF
TRBJ2-7	TRBV7-2	CASSRGQGVYYEQYF
TRBJ2-3	TRBV11-1	CASRKRRGGGASDTQYF
TRBJ2-1	TRBV7-8	CASSSIGRIEQFF
TRBJ2-1	TRBV5-4	CASSSGTSGVDEQFF
TRBJ2-6	TRBV30	CAWSVWGGPGANVLTF
TRBJ1-6	TRBV5-8	CASSFGRRPDNSPLHF
TRBJ1-5	TRBV5-8	CASSFGQGSEPQHF
TRBJ1-6	TRBV19	CASRSLGRQRLRGSYNSPLHF
TRBJ2-6	TRBV5-1	CASSLPESPGANVLTF
TRBJ1-5	TRBV18	CASSPTNRGVQPQHF
TRBJ1-1	TRBV2	CASSRDRDTEAFF
TRBJ2-3	TRBV5-1	CASSLANSRGVDTQYF